This T cell receptor beta chain comes out of a study of Ad26.COV2.S vaccination and SARS-CoV-2 variants. Study-wide background: Participants got Ad26.COV2.S intramuscularly, once or twice 56 days apart. The study, taken as a whole, reports: Substantial breadth was reported for post-vaccination spike-specific CD8+ and CD4+ T cells. Placebo recipients and vaccine recipients were similar in non-spike TCR breadth.

Measured with immunoSEQ multiplex PCR; TCRdb has only the in-frame clones, and not every one. The sample has about 680,000 clones, more than 80% seen once; the top ten hold approximately 1.5%. Described treatment: some 20 received Ad26.COV2.S at low or high dose, single or two shots; several received placebo; per-sample allocation not given. Specimens were obtained on day 63 following the first vaccine or placebo injection. Worth noting for this clone: Its antigen is currently unknown. In the same sample, other DNA sequences code for this CDR3.

The receptor was derived from a person between 18 and 59 years old who received the Ad26.COV2.S COVID-19 vaccine or a placebo. The material was peripheral blood, obtained in a trial of Ad26.COV2.S vaccine versus placebo.

CDR3 region: CASSLGREQYF. DNA of the CDR3: TGTGCCAGCAGCTTAGGCCGCGAGCAGTACTTC. J is TRBJ2-7 and V is TRBV7-9; no clear D gene. Germline lookup yields CDR1 SEHNR and CDR2 FQNEAQ (reference sequence). Trimming stripped 1 base from V and 6 bases from J, with 4 bases between. This CDR3 has 11 amino acids.